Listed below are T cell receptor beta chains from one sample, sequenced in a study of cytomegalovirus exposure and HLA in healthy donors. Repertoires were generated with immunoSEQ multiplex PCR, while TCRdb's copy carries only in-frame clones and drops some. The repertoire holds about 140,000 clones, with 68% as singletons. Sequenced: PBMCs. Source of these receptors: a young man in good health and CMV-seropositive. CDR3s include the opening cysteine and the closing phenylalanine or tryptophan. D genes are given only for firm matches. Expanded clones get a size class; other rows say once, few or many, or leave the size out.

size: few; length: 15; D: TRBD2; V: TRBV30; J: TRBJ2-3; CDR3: CAWSPLAGAGDTQYF; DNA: TGTGCCTGGAGTCCCCTGGCGGGAGCGGGAGATACGCAGTATTTT
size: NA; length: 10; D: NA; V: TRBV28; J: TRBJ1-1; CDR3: CATGNTEAFF; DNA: TGTGCCACCGGGAACACTGAAGCTTTCTTT
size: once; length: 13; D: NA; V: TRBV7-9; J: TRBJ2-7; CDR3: CASSLQGSGEQYF; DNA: TGTGCCAGCAGCTTACAGGGATCCGGGGAGCAGTACTTC
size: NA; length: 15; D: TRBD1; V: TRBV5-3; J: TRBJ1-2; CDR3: CARSFCGTGFYGYTF; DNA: TGTGCCAGAAGCTTTTGCGGGACAGGGTTCTATGGCTACACCTTC
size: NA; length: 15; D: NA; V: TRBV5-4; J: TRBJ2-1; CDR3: CASSGTVGSYNEQFF; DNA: TGTGCCAGCAGCGGAACAGTGGGCTCCTACAATGAGCAGTTCTTC
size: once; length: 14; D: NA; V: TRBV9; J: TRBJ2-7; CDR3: CASSATTASYEQYF; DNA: TGTGCCAGCAGCGCAACGACAGCCTCCTACGAGCAGTACTTC
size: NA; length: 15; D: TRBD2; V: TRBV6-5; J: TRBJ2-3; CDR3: CASSSTSGRADTQYF; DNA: TGTGCCAGCAGTTCGACTAGCGGGCGGGCAGATACGCAGTATTTT
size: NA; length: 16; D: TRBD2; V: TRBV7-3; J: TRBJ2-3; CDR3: CASSQNLAVSTDTQYF; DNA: TGTGCCAGCAGCCAAAATCTAGCGGTGAGCACAGATACGCAGTATTTT
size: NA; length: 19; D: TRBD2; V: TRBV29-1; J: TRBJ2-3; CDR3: CSVEVIVPQSGRESDTQYF; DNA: TGCAGCGTTGAAGTGATAGTCCCCCAGAGCGGGAGGGAATCAGATACGCAGTATTTT
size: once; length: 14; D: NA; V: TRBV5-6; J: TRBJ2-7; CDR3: CASTLGTQTYEQYF; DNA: TGTGCCAGCACCCTTGGGACACAGACCTACGAGCAGTACTTC
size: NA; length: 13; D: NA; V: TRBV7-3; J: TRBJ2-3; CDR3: CASRPRSTDTQYF; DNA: TGTGCCAGCCGTCCGCGGAGCACAGATACGCAGTATTTT
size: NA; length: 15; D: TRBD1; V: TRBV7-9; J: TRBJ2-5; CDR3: CASSSGQGLQETQYF; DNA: TGTGCCAGCAGCTCGGGACAGGGGTTGCAAGAGACCCAGTACTTC
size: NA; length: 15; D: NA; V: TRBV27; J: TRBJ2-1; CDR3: CASSPTSWTDNEQFF; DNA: TGTGCCAGCAGTCCAACCTCCTGGACTGACAATGAGCAGTTCTTC
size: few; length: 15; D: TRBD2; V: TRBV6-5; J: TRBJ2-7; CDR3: CASSPTSGISYEQYF; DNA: TGTGCCAGCAGCCCCACTAGCGGGATATCCTACGAGCAGTACTTC
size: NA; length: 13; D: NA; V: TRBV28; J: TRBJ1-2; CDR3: CASRNSIPYGYTF; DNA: TGTGCCAGCAGGAACTCAATTCCATATGGCTACACCTTC
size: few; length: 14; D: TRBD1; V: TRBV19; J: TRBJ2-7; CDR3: CASNRDRFTLEQYF; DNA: TGTGCCAGTAACCGGGACAGGTTTACCCTCGAGCAGTACTTC